Following are 27 T cell receptor beta chains from one sample sequenced in a study of shared clonotypes between healthy human individuals. Produced via immunoSEQ multiplex PCR; TCRdb's table is partial and in-frame only. In the table there are 500,000 to 550,000 clones, approximately 95% of which are singletons. Sequencing was carried out using naive CD4+ T cells sorted from blood. Subset described: CD45RA+ positively selected. Source of these receptors: a woman in her thirties in good health.

V usage is TRBV6-5 and J usage is TRBJ1-5; no reliable D call. The ends were cut back, 0 bases at V and 0 bases at J, with 9 bases in the middle. This CDR3 is built from 16 residues. Germline V CDR1 and CDR2: MNHEY, SVGAGI. For the CDR3, the DNA is TGTGCCAGCAGTTACTCGTACCCTTATAGCAATCAGCCCCAGCATTTT. Amino acid sequence: CASSYSYPYSNQPQHF.

Concerning this clone itself: Other DNA sequences from this sample encode an identical CDR3 as well. The gene calls are TRBV5-1 and TRBJ2-7; D remains ambiguous. Germline assignment: CDR1 SGHRS and CDR2 YFSETQ. The CDR3 runs to 13 residues. V was cut by 0 bases and J by 2 bases, with 6 bases left in between. The CDR3 sequence: CASSLGRAYEQYF. The CDR3 DNA sequence: TGCGCCAGCAGCTTGGGGAGAGCCTACGAGCAGTACTTC.

J is TRBJ1-2 and V is TRBV28; 8 bases agree with TRBD1. The CDR3 runs to 15 residues. The ends lost 6 bases at V and 7 bases at J; junction bases unmatched: 13. Germline V gives CDR1 MDHEN, CDR2 SYDVKM. CDR3 loop: CASSLPRDRWSGYTF. The CDR3 coding sequence is TGTGCCAGCAGCCTCCCCCGGGACAGGTGGTCTGGCTACACCTTC.

The chain recombines TRBV18 with TRBJ2-7; D remains ambiguous. The CDR3 runs to 13 residues. V was clipped by 4 bases and J by 6 bases, with 13 bases between them. Germline values: CDR1 KGHSH, CDR2 LQKENI. The CDR3, as DNA: TGTGCCAGCTCACTCCCGCAAGTTTCCGAGCAGTACTTC. Translation: CASSLPQVSEQYF.

This clone was counted once. The chain uses TRBV18 and TRBJ2-7; D is unresolved. Germline assignment: CDR1 KGHSH and CDR2 LQKENI. There are 14 residues in the CDR3. Trimming left V 2 bases short and J 2 bases short, with 10 bases between. The CDR3 DNA sequence: TGTGCCAGCTCACCAAGGCAAGAAACCTACGAGCAGTACTTC. Protein sequence: CASSPRQETYEQYF.

The gene calls are TRBV6-1 and TRBJ2-7; 7 nucleotides align to TRBD1. V lost 6 bases to trimming and J lost 2 bases; unmatched junction nucleotides: 10. The CDR3 sequence is 15 residues long. Germline lookup yields CDR1 MNHNS and CDR2 SASEGT. CDR3: CASRSTGEFTYEQYF. The CDR3 nucleotides are TGTGCCAGCAGGAGTACAGGGGAGTTCACCTACGAGCAGTACTTC.

The chain employs TRBV4-1 and TRBJ1-4, with 12 bases identical to TRBD1. Germline V CDR1 and CDR2: MGHRA, YSYEKL. Trimming cost V 4 bases and J 14 bases; bases outside gene matches: 11. The CDR3 loop spans 15 amino acids. The CDR3 bases are TGCGCCAGCAGCCCCCAGGGACAGGGGGCGCGGTATCTGTTTTTT. Translating it yields CASSPQGQGARYLFF.

This clone has more than one count but fewer than ten. The chain couples TRBV19 to TRBJ2-1; no definite D call. Looked up from germline, CDR1 is LNHDA and CDR2 is SQIVND (reference sequence). The CDR3 totals 12 residues. Trimming stripped 7 bases from V and 13 bases from J, with 17 bases between. The CDR3 DNA follows: TGTGCCAGTACCAGGACCCCCGGATTTCAGTTCTTC. Amino acid sequence: CASTRTPGFQFF.

The chain has TRBV15 and TRBJ2-3; D may be TRBD1 or TRBD2 (5 bases each). This CDR3 is built from 17 residues. The V and J ends lost 2 bases and 5 bases respectively, with 20 bases between them. The germline gives CDR1 LNHNV, CDR2 YYDKDF (reference sequence). The CDR3 loop is CATSRTLTGTPKDTQYF. The CDR3, as DNA: TGTGCCACCAGCAGAACTCTTACCGGGACCCCGAAAGATACGCAGTATTTT.

The DNA for the CDR3 is TGTGCCAGCTCACCACCTGAACTCCCCCCGGGAGAGCAGTACTTC. Protein sequence: CASSPPELPPGEQYF. The J gene is TRBJ2-7, the V gene TRBV18; tentatively, D is TRBD2 (5 bases). There are 15 residues in the CDR3. The V end was cut by 0 bases, the J end by 7 bases, with 16 bases between. Germline-derived CDR1 and CDR2 are KGHSH and LQKENI.

The V gene is TRBV5-1, the J gene TRBJ2-7, with D tentatively TRBD1 (6 bases). The V gene lost 0 bases and the J gene lost 6 bases, with 10 bases spanning the gap. CDR1 is SGHRS and CDR2 is YFSETQ in the germline V gene. The CDR3 contains 13 residues. This chain's CDR3 is CASSLGQVSEQYF. CDR3 DNA: TGCGCCAGCAGCTTGGGACAGGTCTCCGAGCAGTACTTC.

The V and J genes are TRBV10-3 and TRBJ1-1; 9 nucleotides agree with TRBD1. Germline-derived CDR1 and CDR2 are ENHRY and SYGVKD. The CDR3 length is 12 residues. Losses at the gene ends were 5 bases for V and 10 bases for J; bases not matched to a gene: 5. Written as DNA, the CDR3 is TGTGCCATCAGTCCCGCGACAGGGGGAGCTTTCTTT. It yields the protein CAISPATGGAFF.

The J gene is TRBJ1-5, the V gene TRBV6-1; possible D gene TRBD1, 5 bases. Per the germline V gene, CDR1 is MNHNS and CDR2 is SASEGT. This CDR3 has 13 residues. Trimming pared 2 bases from V and 7 bases from J, leaving 9 bases between. CDR3 protein: CASSEQGQQPQHF. The CDR3 nucleotides are TGTGCCAGCAGTGAACAGGGTCAGCAGCCCCAGCATTTT.

This clone showed up just a few times. The chain links TRBV5-4 to TRBJ1-3; a weak D match, TRBD1 (6 bases). CDR3 length: 15 amino acids. Between the trimmed V and J ends, which lost 3 bases and 4 bases, there was a span of 14 bases. CDR1 and CDR2 from the germline V gene are SGHNT and YYREEE (reference sequence). The CDR3 sequence: CASSSTGNWGNTIYF. CDR3 DNA: TGTGCCAGCAGCTCAACAGGGAATTGGGGAAACACCATATATTTT.

In this sample, this clone turned up a few times. The chain joins TRBV28 to TRBJ1-5; D remains ambiguous. The CDR3 is made up of 16 amino acids. V was shortened by 5 bases and J by 0 bases, with 14 bases between the two germline ends. CDR1 and CDR2 from the germline V gene are MDHEN and SYDVKM. This chain's CDR3 is CASSPLHSYSNQPQHF. The CDR3 DNA sequence: TGTGCCAGCAGTCCACTTCACTCGTATAGCAATCAGCCCCAGCATTTT.

This clone was counted a single time. V usage is TRBV2 and J usage is TRBJ2-7; D possibly corresponds to TRBD1 (5 bases). The CDR3 loop spans 16 amino acids. The V and J ends lost 6 bases and 3 bases respectively, with 21 bases between them. Germline CDR1 SNHLY, CDR2 FYNNEI. CDR3 residues: CASRERQIKTDYEQYF. The CDR3 nucleotides are TGTGCCAGCAGAGAACGACAGATAAAGACCGACTACGAGCAGTACTTC.

To note about this clone: Other DNA sequences in the sample encode the same CDR3. The rearrangement uses TRBV5-1 and TRBJ2-1, with D hard to call. Germline lookup yields CDR1 SGHRS and CDR2 YFSETQ. The ends were cut back, 2 bases at V and 0 bases at J, with 6 bases in the middle. CDR3 length equals 14 residues. The CDR3 reads CASSLGSSYNEQFF. For the CDR3, the DNA is TGCGCCAGCAGCTTAGGTAGCTCCTACAATGAGCAGTTCTTC.

Details on this clone: Additional DNA sequences in this sample encode the identical CDR3. V is TRBV6-1 and J is TRBJ1-1, with TRBD1 as a possible D gene (5 bases). Trimming shortened V by 4 bases and J by 1 base, and 7 bases separated the two germline ends. The CDR3 consists of 13 residues. Germline V gene data show CDR1 as MNHNS and CDR2 as SASEGT. DNA of the CDR3: TGTGCCAGCAGTGGACAGCCGAACACTGAAGCTTTCTTT. It encodes CASSGQPNTEAFF.

The genes are TRBV18 and TRBJ2-7; either TRBD1 or TRBD2 may fit D (5 bases each). Trimming took off 2 bases at V and 4 bases at J, with 12 bases between the two ends. The CDR3 has 14 amino acids. CDR1 is KGHSH, CDR2 LQKENI, per germline. The CDR3 protein is CASSPADGAYEQYF. The CDR3 DNA reads as TGTGCCAGCTCACCAGCGGACGGGGCTTACGAGCAGTACTTC.

The chain recombines TRBV4-1 with TRBJ2-7; D unresolved. Per the germline V gene, CDR1 is MGHRA and CDR2 is YSYEKL. CDR3 size: 15 residues. Trimming took off 3 bases at V and 2 bases at J, with 14 bases between the two ends. CDR3 region: CASSHPQAATYEQYF. DNA of the CDR3: TGCGCCAGCAGCCATCCCCAGGCGGCTACCTACGAGCAGTACTTC.

This chain links TRBV29-1 with TRBJ2-3; the D is unclear. CDR3 length equals 13 residues. Trimming stripped 4 bases from V and 6 bases from J, with 14 bases between. Looked up from germline, CDR1 is SQVTM and CDR2 is ANQGSEA. The CDR3 loop is CSVATASPDTQYF. CDR3 DNA: TGCAGCGTTGCTACAGCCAGCCCGGATACGCAGTATTTT.

DNA of the CDR3: TGTGCCAGCAGTTTAGGATTACAAGGAGTTAGTAACGGTAAAGATGAAAAACTGTTTTTT. Protein product: CASSLGLQGVSNGKDEKLFF. The V gene is TRBV28, the J gene TRBJ1-4, with D unresolved. The CDR3 consists of 20 residues. Germline V gene sequence: CDR1 MDHEN, CDR2 SYDVKM. V gave up 2 bases and J gave up 6 bases, with 28 bases separating them.

This chain joins TRBV7-6 and TRBJ2-2; 7 positions agree with TRBD2. The CDR3 sequence is 12 residues long. The V and J ends lost 7 bases and 9 bases, in that order; junction bases with no gene match: 5. CDR1 and CDR2 (germline): SGHVS, FNYEAQ. The CDR3 sequence is CASTPGGWELFF. The CDR3 region has the DNA TGTGCCAGCACCCCGGGAGGCTGGGAGCTGTTTTTT.

The chain couples TRBV19 to TRBJ2-3; D remains unclear. The V gene lost 3 bases and the J gene lost 2 bases, with 9 bases spanning the gap. CDR1 is LNHDA and CDR2 is SQIVND in the germline V gene (reference sequence). This CDR3 has 14 residues. The CDR3 sequence is CASSIQQTTDTQYF. DNA of the CDR3: TGTGCCAGTAGTATTCAGCAGACCACAGATACGCAGTATTTT.

The chain joins TRBV4-1 to TRBJ2-3; D assignment may be TRBD1 or TRBD2 (5 bases each). Germline CDR1 and CDR2: MGHRA and YSYEKL. CDR3 length: 18 residues. Trimming cost V 0 bases and J 2 bases, with 18 bases left between them. The CDR3 here is CASSQERGRGGITDTQYF. The CDR3 DNA is TGCGCCAGCAGCCAAGAACGGGGACGAGGTGGGATCACAGATACGCAGTATTTT.

The table lists this clone with a count of one. The J gene is TRBJ2-1, the V gene TRBV7-2; 7 bases align to TRBD2. Germline loops: CDR1 SGHTA, CDR2 FQGNSA. The CDR3 length is 13 residues. J gave up 9 bases and V 5 bases, and 7 bases lay outside the gene matches. The CDR3 DNA reads as TGTGCCAGCAGCCCAGGCGGGAGCGGTGAGCAGTTCTTC. This gives the protein CASSPGGSGEQFF.

This clone occurred once. The chain recombines TRBV19 with TRBJ2-2; 7 positions match TRBD2. CDR1 and CDR2 from the germline V gene are LNHDA and SQIVND (reference sequence). V lost 6 bases, J lost 6 bases, and 7 bases stayed unmatched. CDR3 length: 14 amino acids. The CDR3 loop reads CASSPTSLSGELFF. The DNA of the CDR3 is TGTGCCAGTAGCCCGACTAGCTTGTCCGGGGAGCTGTTTTTT.